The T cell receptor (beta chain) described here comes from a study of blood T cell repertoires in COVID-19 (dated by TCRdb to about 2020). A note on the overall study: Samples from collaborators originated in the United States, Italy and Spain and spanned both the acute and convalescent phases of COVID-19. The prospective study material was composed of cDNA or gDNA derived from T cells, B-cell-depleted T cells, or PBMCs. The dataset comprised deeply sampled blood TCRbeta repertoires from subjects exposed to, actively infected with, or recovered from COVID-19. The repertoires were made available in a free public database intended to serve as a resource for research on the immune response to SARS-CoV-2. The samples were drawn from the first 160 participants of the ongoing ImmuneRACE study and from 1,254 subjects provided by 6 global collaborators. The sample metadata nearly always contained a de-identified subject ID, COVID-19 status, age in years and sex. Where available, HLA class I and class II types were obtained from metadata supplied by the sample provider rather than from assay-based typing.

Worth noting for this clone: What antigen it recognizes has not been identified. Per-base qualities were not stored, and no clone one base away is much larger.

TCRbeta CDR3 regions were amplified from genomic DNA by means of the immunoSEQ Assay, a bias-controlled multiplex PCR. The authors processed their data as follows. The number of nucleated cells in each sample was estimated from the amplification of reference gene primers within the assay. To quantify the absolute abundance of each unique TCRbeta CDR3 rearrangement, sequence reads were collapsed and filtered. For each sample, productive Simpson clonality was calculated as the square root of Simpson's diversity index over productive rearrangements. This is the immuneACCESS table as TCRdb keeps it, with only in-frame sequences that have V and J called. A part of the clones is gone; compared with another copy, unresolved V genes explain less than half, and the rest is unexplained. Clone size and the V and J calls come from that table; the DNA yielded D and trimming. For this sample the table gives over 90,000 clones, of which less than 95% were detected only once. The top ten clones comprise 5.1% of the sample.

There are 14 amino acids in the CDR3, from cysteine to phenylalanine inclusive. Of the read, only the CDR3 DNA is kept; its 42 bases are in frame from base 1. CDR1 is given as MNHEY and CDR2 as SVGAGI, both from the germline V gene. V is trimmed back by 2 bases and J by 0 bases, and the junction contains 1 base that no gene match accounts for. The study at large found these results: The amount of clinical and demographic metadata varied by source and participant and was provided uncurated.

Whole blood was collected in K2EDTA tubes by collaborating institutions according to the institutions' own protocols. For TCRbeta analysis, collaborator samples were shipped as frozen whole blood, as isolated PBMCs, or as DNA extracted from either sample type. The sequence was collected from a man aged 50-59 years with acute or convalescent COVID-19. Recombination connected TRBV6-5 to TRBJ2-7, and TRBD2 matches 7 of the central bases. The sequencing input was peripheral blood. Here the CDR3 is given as CASSYLADSYEQYF. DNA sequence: TGTGCCAGCAGTTACCTAGCGGACTCCTACGAGCAGTACTTC.